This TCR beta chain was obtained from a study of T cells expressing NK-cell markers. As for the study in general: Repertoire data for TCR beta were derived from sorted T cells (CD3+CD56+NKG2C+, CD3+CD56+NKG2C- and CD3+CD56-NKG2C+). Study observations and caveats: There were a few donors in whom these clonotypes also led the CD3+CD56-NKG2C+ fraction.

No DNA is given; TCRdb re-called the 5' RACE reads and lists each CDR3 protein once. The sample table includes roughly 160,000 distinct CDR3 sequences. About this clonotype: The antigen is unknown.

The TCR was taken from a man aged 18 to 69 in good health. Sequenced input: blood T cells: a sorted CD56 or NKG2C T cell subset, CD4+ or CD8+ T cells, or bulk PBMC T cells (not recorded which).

CDR3 loop: CASMVGGLTKNIQYF. V and J are TRBV23-1 and TRBJ2-4; TCRdb's D gene call, TRBD1, goes unchecked for lack of DNA. TRBV23-1 falls under the ORF class, with uncertain function. The CDR3 sequence is 15 residues long.